The 18 T cell receptor beta chains presented below share a single source sample, sequenced in a study of cytomegalovirus exposure and HLA in healthy donors. The PCR used 60 Vbeta and 13 Jbeta primers. Using immunoSEQ multiplex PCR, the repertoire was profiled, and TCRdb retains in-frame clones only, with some absent. The sample includes more than 45,000 clones. The sequenced material came from PBMCs. Receptors originate from a male donor in good health and CMV-seronegative.

This chain joins TRBV4-1 and TRBJ2-7, with a tentative D call TRBD1 (5 bases). The V gene lost 4 bases and the J gene lost 3 bases, with 16 bases spanning the gap. Germline CDR1 is MGHRA and CDR2 is YSYEKL. The CDR3 covers 15 residues. The CDR3 loop reads CASSPPDTTFYEQYF. The CDR3 nucleotides read TGCGCCAGCAGCCCCCCGGACACAACCTTCTACGAGCAGTACTTC.

The chain uses TRBV7-3 and TRBJ2-2; 7 nucleotides agree with TRBD1. V lost 6 bases to trimming and J lost 6 bases; unmatched junction nucleotides: 13. Germline V gives CDR1 SGHTA, CDR2 FQGTGA. This CDR3 region has 16 residues. CDR3 nucleotides: TGTGCCAGCAGTTCCGGGACAGCGATGGGCTCCGGGGAGCTGTTTTTT. Translating gives CASSSGTAMGSGELFF.

This rearrangement joins TRBV29-1 to TRBJ1-2, with D perhaps TRBD1 (6 bases). V gave up 3 bases and J gave up 4 bases, with 18 bases separating them. The CDR3 is 15 residues long. The germline V gene has CDR1 SQVTM and CDR2 ANQGSEA. The CDR3, as DNA: TGCAGCGTTGAGGGCAGGGGAGGGGCCCTCTATGGCTACACCTTC. It specifies CSVEGRGGALYGYTF.

The chain is built from TRBV11-3 and TRBJ1-3; D perhaps matches TRBD1 (6 bases). Germline V lookup: CDR1 SGHNT, CDR2 YENEEA. Trimming took off 2 bases at V and 1 base at J, with 6 bases between the two ends. The CDR3 length is 14 residues. The CDR3 region is CASSLTGSGNTIYF. CDR3 nucleotide sequence: TGTGCCAGCAGCTTAACAGGGTCTGGAAACACCATATATTTT.

This chain links TRBV5-1 with TRBJ1-1; a weak D match, TRBD1 (6 bases). Germline assignment: CDR1 SGHRS and CDR2 YFSETQ. Between the trimmed V and J ends, which lost 4 bases and 3 bases, there was a span of 10 bases. The CDR3 consists of 13 residues. CDR3 region: CASSQGSYTEAFF. In DNA, the CDR3 is TGCGCCAGCAGCCAGGGGAGCTACACTGAAGCTTTCTTT. Full variable domain (remainder filled in from reference TRBV5-1 and TRBJ1-1): KAGVTQTPRYLIKTRGQQVTLSCSPISGHRSVSWYQQTPGQGLQFLFEYFSETQRNKGNFPGRFSGRQFSNSRSEMNVSTLELGDSALYLCASSQGSYTEAFFGQGTRLTVV.

V is TRBV6-5 and J is TRBJ2-1; a weak D match, TRBD1 (6 bases). Germline V gene lookup returns CDR1 MNHEY and CDR2 SVGAGI. V shed 0 bases and J shed 9 bases, with 15 bases lying between them. The CDR3 extends over 15 amino acids. CDR3 DNA sequence: TGTGCCAGCAGTTACTCGGGACAAACGGTTAGTGAGCAGTTCTTC. The encoded protein is CASSYSGQTVSEQFF.

The rearrangement uses TRBV4-1 and TRBJ2-1, with D perhaps TRBD2 (7 bases). V lost 1 base, J lost 5 bases, and 15 bases lay in between. The CDR3 is made up of 16 amino acids. Germline V CDR1 and CDR2: MGHRA, YSYEKL. The CDR3 loop is CASSQGRGGRDNEQFF. The CDR3 DNA follows: TGCGCCAGCAGCCAAGGAAGGGGGGGACGCGACAATGAGCAGTTCTTC.

The chain is built from TRBV7-9 and TRBJ1-1; D gene unclear. Per the germline V gene, CDR1 is SEHNR and CDR2 is FQNEAQ (reference sequence). Trimming left V 7 bases short and J 1 base short, with 16 bases between. This CDR3 is 15 amino acids long. CDR3 sequence reads: CASIPLSAANTEAFF. CDR3 coding DNA: TGTGCCAGCATCCCTTTATCAGCGGCGAACACTGAAGCTTTCTTT.

V gene TRBV11-2 combines with J gene TRBJ2-7; 9 bases line up with TRBD1. CDR3 length: 13 residues. J gave up 7 bases and V 11 bases, and 12 bases lay outside the gene matches. Germline CDR1 and CDR2: SGHAT and FQNNGV. The CDR3 bases are TGTGCCGACCGACGGGACAGGGTTGGGGAGCAGTACTTC. Its translation is CADRRDRVGEQYF.

As DNA, the CDR3 is TGTGCCAGCAGCGGAACGCACCGGGACAGGGAGTCTACACCCCTCCACTTT. It codes for CASSGTHRDRESTPLHF. The chain uses TRBV9 and TRBJ1-6; 9 bases line up with TRBD1. This CDR3 has 17 residues. The J segment lost 11 bases and the V segment lost 3 bases, leaving 15 bases of the junction unmatched. Germline lookup yields CDR1 SGDLS and CDR2 YYNGEE.

The V gene is TRBV10-1, the J gene TRBJ2-5; TRBD2 matches 8 bases. CDR3 length: 13 amino acids. The germline CDR1 and CDR2 sequences are WNHNN and SYGVQD (reference sequence). Trimming at V came to 5 bases and at J to 4 bases, leaving 3 bases not matched to a gene. As DNA, the CDR3 is TGCGCCAGCAGTCCGGGGGGGATAGAGACCCAGTACTTC. Residues: CASSPGGIETQYF.

The chain joins TRBV9 to TRBJ2-7; 11 bases are a match to TRBD1. J gave up 3 bases and V 3 bases, and 2 bases lay outside the gene matches. In germline, CDR1 is SGDLS, CDR2 YYNGEE. The CDR3 length is 14 residues. CDR3 amino acids: CASSGTGGGYEQYF. CDR3 nucleotides: TGTGCCAGCAGCGGGACAGGGGGCGGCTACGAGCAGTACTTC.

This chain connects TRBV5-6 to TRBJ2-7; TRBD1 matches 7 bases. V shed 0 bases and J 4 bases; nucleotides not matched to a gene: 4. The CDR3 has 14 residues. Germline values: CDR1 SGHDT, CDR2 YYEEEE. CDR3 region: CASSLVGQRYEQYF. CDR3 sequence (DNA): TGTGCCAGCAGCTTGGTGGGACAGAGGTACGAGCAGTACTTC.

The chain carries TRBV6-1 and TRBJ1-1, with D uncertain. V lost 3 bases and J 3 bases, leaving 20 bases between the germline ends. This CDR3 contains 17 residues. Germline V gene lookup returns CDR1 MNHNS and CDR2 SASEGT. CDR3 sequence (DNA): TGTGCCAGCAGTGACAGTCCAAGACACTCCGTCGACACTGAAGCTTTCTTT. Amino acids: CASSDSPRHSVDTEAFF.

V and J are TRBV5-1 and TRBJ1-2; 7 nucleotides match TRBD1. There are 15 residues in the CDR3. Germline CDR1 reads SGHRS; CDR2 reads YFSETQ. J lost 8 bases, V lost 4 bases, and 14 bases had no gene match. The CDR3: CASSTTFRQGRGYTF. The DNA for the CDR3 is TGCGCCAGCAGCACCACCTTCCGACAGGGTAGAGGCTACACCTTC.

The rearrangement links TRBV25-1 to TRBJ2-7; 7 bases are a match to TRBD2. CDR1 MGHDK and CDR2 SYGVNS come from the germline V gene. V was pared by 5 bases and J by 2 bases, with 3 bases of the junction left unmatched. This CDR3 is built from 13 residues. The CDR3 protein is CASSWRGTYEQYF. CDR3 bases: TGTGCCAGCAGTTGGCGGGGGACCTACGAGCAGTACTTC.

On this clone itself: The same CDR3 also results from other DNA sequences found in this sample. The V call is TRBV6-5, the J call TRBJ1-3; 7 nucleotides match TRBD1. Germline assignment: CDR1 MNHEY and CDR2 SVGAGI. CDR3 length: 15 residues. V shed 6 bases and J 2 bases; nucleotides not matched to a gene: 7. CDR3 DNA: TGTGCCAGCAGACTAGACAGGGAACCTGGAAACACCATATATTTT. This codes for CASRLDREPGNTIYF.

The CDR3 spells CASSSPGVRYTGELFF. The CDR3 DNA is TGTGCCAGCAGTTCCCCAGGGGTCAGGTACACCGGGGAGCTGTTTTTT. J is TRBJ2-2 and V is TRBV6-6, with D possibly being TRBD1 (6 bases). With 4 bases removed from V and 3 bases from J, the gap between germline ends came to 15 bases. This CDR3 contains 16 residues. Germline V gene data show CDR1 as MNHNY and CDR2 as SVGAGI (reference sequence).